This T cell receptor beta chain is drawn from a study of cytomegalovirus exposure and HLA in healthy donors. Study-level results: Specific recognition of CMV antigens was confirmed in vitro for a few chains (all CMV-associated). Cytomegalovirus-associated TCR beta chains were listed, numbering 164.

Sequencing was performed with immunoSEQ multiplex PCR; in TCRdb, only in-frame clones are kept and a portion is missing. In the table there are approximately 230,000 clones, roughly 90% of which are singletons. This CDR3 spans 14 amino acids. Per the germline V gene, CDR1 is LNHDA and CDR2 is SQIVND (reference sequence). Between the trimmed V and J ends, which lost 8 bases and 1 base, there was a span of 11 bases. Donors were drawn from the roughly 130-subject validation cohort, separate from the approximately 640-subject first cohort. In its sample, this clone was seen a few times. Its antigen is still unknown.

The gene calls are TRBV19 and TRBJ2-2, with no clear D. The TCR was taken from a man younger than 35 in good health and CMV-seropositive. The sequenced sample was PBMCs. CDR3 in DNA: TGTGCCAGTCGGTGGCAAGAGAACACCGGGGAGCTGTTTTTT. It translates to CASRWQENTGELFF.